The sequence of this T cell receptor (beta chain) was determined in a study of T cell changes during pregnancy in multiple sclerosis (dated by TCRdb to the late 2010s). For context, the study as a whole: Changes in the T cell repertoire over the course of pregnancy were examined in this study in women with multiple sclerosis.

CDR1 and CDR2, per the germline V gene (reference sequence), are LNHDA and SQIVND. Trimming leaves V shorter by 0 bases and J shorter by 5 bases, with the junction holding 7 bases beyond the gene matches. From the cysteine through the phenylalanine, the CDR3 covers 16 amino acids. Of the read, only the CDR3 DNA is kept; its 48 bases are in frame from base 1. In the case of this clone: This clone's antigen is unknown. Base qualities are not provided; no much larger clone lies one nucleotide away.

The library was made by the immunoSEQ multiplex PCR assay. Held by TCRdb, this immuneACCESS table contains in-frame sequences only and omits some clones. Under half of the omission traces to an unresolved V gene where checked; the cause of the rest is unknown. Counted in this sample were roughly 100,000 clones; about nine tenths of them appeared once. The leading ten clones occupy about 3.1% of the sample. The TCR sequence derives from a female donor with multiple sclerosis, enrolled in a pregnancy study. Sequenced material: peripheral blood, taken in the second trimester of pregnancy. The V and J segments used are TRBV19 and TRBJ2-5, with 9 bases aligning to TRBD2. The CDR3 reads CASSIEIAGALETQYF. The nucleotide sequence is given as TGTGCCAGTAGTATAGAGATAGCGGGAGCGCTGGAGACCCAGTACTTC. Full variable domain (CDR3 extended with the reference TRBV19 and TRBJ2-5 proteins): DGGITQSPKYLFRKEGQNVTLSCEQNLNHDAMYWYRQDPGQGLRLIYYSQIVNDFQKGDIAEGYSVSREKKESFPLTVTSAQKNPTAFYLCASSIEIAGALETQYFGPGTRLLVL.